Here is one T cell receptor beta chain with its context. Its target antigen remains unknown. Base-call qualities are not available, and no considerably larger clone is one nucleotide away. The study evaluated CTLA-4 blockade (ipilimumab) given together with focal radiation therapy in patients who had chemo-refractory metastatic non-small-cell lung cancer. This sample was taken from a study of radiotherapy plus CTLA-4 blockade in lung cancer (dated by TCRdb to about 2018). About the investigation overall: Among the enrolled patients, roughly 19% had an objective response, and 31% reached disease control.

What the work shows at the level of the full study, not this receptor alone: The strongest predictors of response, as reported, were early dynamic changes in blood T cell clones along with a rise in serum interferon-beta after radiation. After treatment with radiotherapy and ipilimumab, TCR clones that came from tumors expanded in the peripheral blood.

Germline trimming amounts to 0 bases on V and 8 bases on J, with 9 as the count of junction bases outside the gene matches. The germline V gene (reference sequence) specifies LNHDA as CDR1 and SQIVND as CDR2. The CDR3 numbers 15 residues from cysteine through phenylalanine. Left in the record is the CDR3 DNA by itself, 45 bases read in frame from the first base. The method behind the library was the immunoSEQ multiplex PCR assay. This is the immuneACCESS table as TCRdb keeps it, with only in-frame sequences that have V and J called. A part of the clones is gone; compared with another copy, unresolved V genes explain less than half, and the rest is unexplained. For this sample there are 70,000 to 85,000 clones; roughly 80% appear just once. The ten largest clones take up approximately 9.9% of the sample.

The V gene is TRBV19 and the J gene is TRBJ1-2, with 7 junctional bases fitting TRBD1. The sequence came from a human donor with non-small cell lung cancer whose response to radiotherapy plus ipilimumab could not be evaluated. Specimen: peripheral blood, collected from a patient treated with radiotherapy plus ipilimumab. The nucleotides are TGTGCCAGTAGTATAGATGGGACAGCGGACAGGGGCTACACCTTC. This sequence encodes CASSIDGTADRGYTF.